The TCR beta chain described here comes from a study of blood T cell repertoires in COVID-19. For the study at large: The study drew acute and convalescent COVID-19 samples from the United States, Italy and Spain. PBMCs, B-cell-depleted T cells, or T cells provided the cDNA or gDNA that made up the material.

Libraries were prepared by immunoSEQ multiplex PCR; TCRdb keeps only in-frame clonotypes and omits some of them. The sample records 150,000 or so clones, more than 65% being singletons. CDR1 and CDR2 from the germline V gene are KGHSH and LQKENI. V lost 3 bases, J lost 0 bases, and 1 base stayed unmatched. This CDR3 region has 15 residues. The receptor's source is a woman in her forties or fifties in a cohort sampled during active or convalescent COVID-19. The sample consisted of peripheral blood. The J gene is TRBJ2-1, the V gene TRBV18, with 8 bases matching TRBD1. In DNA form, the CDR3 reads TGTGCCAGCTCACCGGACAGGGACTCCTACAATGAGCAGTTCTTC. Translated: CASSPDRDSYNEQFF. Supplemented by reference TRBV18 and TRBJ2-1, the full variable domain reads NAGVMQNPRHLVRRRGQEARLRCSPMKGHSHVYWYRQLPEEGLKFMVYLQKENIIDESGMPKERFSAEFPKEGPSILRIQQVVRGDSAAYFCASSPDRDSYNEQFFGPGTRLTVL.